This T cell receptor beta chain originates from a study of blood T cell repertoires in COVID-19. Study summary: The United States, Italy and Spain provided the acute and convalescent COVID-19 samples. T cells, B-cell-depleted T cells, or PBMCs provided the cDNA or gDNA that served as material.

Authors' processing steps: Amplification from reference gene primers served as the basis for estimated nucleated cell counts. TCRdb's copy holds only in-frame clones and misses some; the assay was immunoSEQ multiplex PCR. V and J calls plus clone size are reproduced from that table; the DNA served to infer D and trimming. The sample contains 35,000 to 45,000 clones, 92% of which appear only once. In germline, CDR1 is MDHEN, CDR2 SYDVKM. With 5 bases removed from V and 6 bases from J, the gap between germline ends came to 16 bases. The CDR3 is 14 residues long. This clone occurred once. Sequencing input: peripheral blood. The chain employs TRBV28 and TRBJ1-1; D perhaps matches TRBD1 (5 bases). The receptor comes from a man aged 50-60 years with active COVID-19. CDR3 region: CASSGRGSAPEAFF. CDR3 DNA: TGTGCCAGCAGTGGTCGGGGGTCCGCCCCTGAAGCTTTCTTT.